This T cell receptor beta chain was recovered during a study of blood T cell repertoires in COVID-19. Study background: Donors in the United States, Italy and Spain gave samples during acute or convalescent COVID-19. PBMCs, B-cell-depleted T cells, or T cells were the source of the cDNA or gDNA that made up the material.

The table came from immunoSEQ multiplex PCR; TCRdb's copy has only in-frame clones and leaves some out. The top ten clones hold around 5.1% of a sample with about 58,000 clones, 85% of them seen once. Germline CDR1 is PRHDT and CDR2 is FYEKMQ (reference sequence). The CDR3 is 13 residues long. Trimming cost V 2 bases and J 9 bases; bases outside gene matches: 4. Sequencing used peripheral blood. The chain links TRBV13 to TRBJ2-1; 7 nucleotides align to TRBD1. This TCR was recovered from a middle-aged man with active COVID-19. CDR3 residues: CASSLLQGSEQFF. The CDR3 DNA is TGTGCCAGCAGCTTACTACAGGGGAGTGAGCAGTTCTTC.